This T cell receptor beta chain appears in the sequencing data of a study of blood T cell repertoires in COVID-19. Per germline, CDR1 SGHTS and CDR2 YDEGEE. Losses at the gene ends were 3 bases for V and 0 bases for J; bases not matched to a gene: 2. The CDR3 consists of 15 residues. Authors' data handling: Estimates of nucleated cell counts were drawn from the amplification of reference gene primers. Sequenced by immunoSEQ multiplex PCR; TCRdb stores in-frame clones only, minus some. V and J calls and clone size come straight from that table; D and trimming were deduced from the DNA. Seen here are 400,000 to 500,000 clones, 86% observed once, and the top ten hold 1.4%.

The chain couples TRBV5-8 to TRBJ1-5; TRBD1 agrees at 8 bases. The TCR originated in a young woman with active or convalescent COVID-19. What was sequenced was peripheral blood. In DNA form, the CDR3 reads TGTGCCAGCAGCTGGACAGGGAATAGCAATCAGCCCCAGCATTTT. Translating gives CASSWTGNSNQPQHF. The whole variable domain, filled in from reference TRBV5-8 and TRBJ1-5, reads EAGVTQSPTHLIKTRGQQATLRCSPISGHTSVYWYQQALGLGLQFLLWYDEGEERNRGNFPPRFSGRQFPNYSSELNVNALELEDSALYLCASSWTGNSNQPQHFGDGTRLSIL.